Below, 4 T cell receptor beta chains from the same sample are listed, as sequenced in a study of CD8 T cells in ankylosing spondylitis. General study points: Characteristic, it appeared, of ankylosing spondylitis blood was a TCR beta motif of roughly eight highly homologous variants.

No antigen has been assigned to these receptors. TCRdb independently ran MiXCR on the 5' RACE reads; one entry per CDR3 protein. The profile shows about 440,000 distinct CDR3 sequences, 17% of them singletons. The sequenced sample consisted of blood, either unsorted or a sorted T cell fraction (not recorded which). The source is a male donor with ankylosing spondylitis.

This clonotype was observed a few times. The chain couples TRBV15 to TRBJ2-2; no reliable D call. CDR1 and CDR2 (germline): LNHNV, YYDKDF (reference sequence). Trimming stripped 4 bases from V and 5 bases from J, with 14 bases between. The CDR3 spans 15 residues. The DNA of the CDR3 is TGTGCCACCAGCAACCCCTCCAGCTTTACCGGGGAGCTGTTTTTT. Its translation is CATSNPSSFTGELFF.

The chain recombines TRBV20-1 with TRBJ1-6, with D possibly being TRBD1 (6 bases). The CDR3 sequence is 16 residues long. With 6 bases removed from V and 10 bases from J, the gap between germline ends came to 25 bases. Germline V gene data show CDR1 as DFQATT and CDR2 as SNEGSKA (reference sequence). The CDR3 loop reads CSAREVLDRNDSPLHF. The DNA of the CDR3 is TGCAGTGCCAGGGAGGTCCTTGACAGGAACGACTCACCCCTCCACTTT.

This clonotype has ten or more counts. V and J are TRBV5-1 and TRBJ2-1, with TRBD2 matching over 10 bases. The CDR3 totals 14 residues. With 4 bases clipped from V and 8 bases from J, the junction kept 6 bases outside the gene matches. The germline CDR1 and CDR2 sequences are SGHRS and YFSETQ. The DNA for the CDR3 is TGCGCCAGCAGCGGTACTAGCGGGAAGGATGAGCAGTTCTTC. Encoded protein: CASSGTSGKDEQFF.

The chain joins TRBV10-3 to TRBJ1-6; possibly TRBD1 for D (5 bases). The CDR3 length is 13 residues. Trimming cost V 7 bases and J 10 bases, with 14 bases left between them. Germline V gene lookup returns CDR1 ENHRY and CDR2 SYGVKD. This chain's CDR3 is CAITAGGNSPLHF. The CDR3 DNA reads as TGTGCCATCACTGCGGGGGGAAACTCACCCCTCCACTTT.